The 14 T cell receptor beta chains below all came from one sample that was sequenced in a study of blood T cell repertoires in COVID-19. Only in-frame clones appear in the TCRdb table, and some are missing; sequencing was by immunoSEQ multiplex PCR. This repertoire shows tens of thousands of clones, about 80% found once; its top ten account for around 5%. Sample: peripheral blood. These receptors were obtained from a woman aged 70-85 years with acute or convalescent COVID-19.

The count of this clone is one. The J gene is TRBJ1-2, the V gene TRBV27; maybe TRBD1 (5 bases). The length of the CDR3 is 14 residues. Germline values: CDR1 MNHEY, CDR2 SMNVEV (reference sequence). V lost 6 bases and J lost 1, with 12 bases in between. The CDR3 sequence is CASSQGAHNYGYTF. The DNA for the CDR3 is TGTGCCAGCAGCCAAGGGGCGCATAACTATGGCTACACCTTC.

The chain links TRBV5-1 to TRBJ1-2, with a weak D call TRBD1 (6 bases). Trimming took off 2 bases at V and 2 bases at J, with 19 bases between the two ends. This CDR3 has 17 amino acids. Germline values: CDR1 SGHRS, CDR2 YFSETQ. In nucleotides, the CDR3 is TGCGCCAGCAGCTTCCTGCCGACCAGGGGCACGAACTATGGCTACACCTTC. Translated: CASSFLPTRGTNYGYTF.

CDR3 amino acids: CASSLNSGTGNYNEQFF. In DNA form, the CDR3 reads TGTGCCAGCAGCTTAAACTCCGGGACAGGGAACTACAATGAGCAGTTCTTC. This chain connects TRBV7-6 to TRBJ2-1, with 9 bases matching TRBD1. Germline trimming cut 2 bases from V and 3 bases from J; bases unmatched to any gene: 8. CDR1 SGHVS and CDR2 FNYEAQ come from the germline V gene. CDR3 length equals 17 residues. Combining the CDR3 with reference TRBV7-6 and TRBJ2-1 gives the whole variable domain GAGVSQSPRYKVTKRGQDVALRCDPISGHVSLYWYRQALGQGPEFLTYFNYEAQQDKSGLPNDRFSAERPEGSISTLTIQRTEQRDSAMYRCASSLNSGTGNYNEQFFGPGTRLTVL.

The CDR3 coding sequence is TGTGCCAGCAGGGTAGCGGGGGGGAGCACAGATACGCAGTATTTT. It specifies CASRVAGGSTDTQYF. V and J are TRBV28 and TRBJ2-3; 11 bases agree with TRBD2. The J segment lost 0 bases and the V segment lost 6 bases, leaving 2 bases of the junction unmatched. Germline V gene lookup returns CDR1 MDHEN and CDR2 SYDVKM. The CDR3 covers 15 residues.

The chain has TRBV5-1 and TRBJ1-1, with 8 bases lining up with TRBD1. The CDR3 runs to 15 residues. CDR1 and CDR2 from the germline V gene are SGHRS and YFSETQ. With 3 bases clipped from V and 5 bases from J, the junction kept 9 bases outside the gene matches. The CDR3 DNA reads TGCGCCAGCAGCTACATGGGGCAGGGGGCGACTGAAGCTTTCTTT. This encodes CASSYMGQGATEAFF. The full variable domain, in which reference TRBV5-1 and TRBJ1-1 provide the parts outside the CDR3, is KAGVTQTPRYLIKTRGQQVTLSCSPISGHRSVSWYQQTPGQGLQFLFEYFSETQRNKGNFPGRFSGRQFSNSRSEMNVSTLELGDSALYLCASSYMGQGATEAFFGQGTRLTVV.

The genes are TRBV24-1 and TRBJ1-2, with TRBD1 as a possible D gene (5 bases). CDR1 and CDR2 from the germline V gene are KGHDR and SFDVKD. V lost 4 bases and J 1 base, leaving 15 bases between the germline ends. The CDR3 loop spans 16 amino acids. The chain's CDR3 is CATSDPSREGNYGYTF. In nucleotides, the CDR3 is TGTGCCACCAGTGACCCAAGCAGGGAAGGTAACTATGGCTACACCTTC.

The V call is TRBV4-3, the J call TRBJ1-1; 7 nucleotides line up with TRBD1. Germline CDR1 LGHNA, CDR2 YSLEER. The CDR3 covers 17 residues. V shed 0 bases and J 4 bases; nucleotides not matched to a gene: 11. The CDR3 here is CASSQDPTGYRGTEAFF. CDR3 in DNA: TGCGCCAGCAGCCAAGACCCGACAGGGTACCGGGGCACTGAAGCTTTCTTT.

CDR3 protein: CASSFSEPRNSPLHF. The DNA of the CDR3 is TGTGCCAGCAGTTTCAGCGAACCCCGTAATTCACCCCTCCACTTT. The rearrangement links TRBV27 to TRBJ1-6; D is unclear. The V gene lost 3 bases and the J gene lost 6 bases, with 12 bases spanning the gap. Germline CDR1 MNHEY, CDR2 SMNVEV (reference sequence). This CDR3 is 15 amino acids long.

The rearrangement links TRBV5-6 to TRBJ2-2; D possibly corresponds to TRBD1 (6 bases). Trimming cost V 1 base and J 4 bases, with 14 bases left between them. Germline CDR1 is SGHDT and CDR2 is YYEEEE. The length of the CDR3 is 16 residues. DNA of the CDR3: TGTGCCAGCAGCTTGTCGACAGGCCTAAGCACCGGGGAGCTGTTTTTT. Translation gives CASSLSTGLSTGELFF.

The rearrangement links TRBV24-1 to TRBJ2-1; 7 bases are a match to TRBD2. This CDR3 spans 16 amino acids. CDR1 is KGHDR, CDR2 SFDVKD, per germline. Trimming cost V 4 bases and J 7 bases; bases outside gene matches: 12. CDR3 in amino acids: CATSDPGGPVRNEQFF. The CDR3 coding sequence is TGTGCCACCAGTGACCCGGGGGGACCCGTACGGAATGAGCAGTTCTTC.

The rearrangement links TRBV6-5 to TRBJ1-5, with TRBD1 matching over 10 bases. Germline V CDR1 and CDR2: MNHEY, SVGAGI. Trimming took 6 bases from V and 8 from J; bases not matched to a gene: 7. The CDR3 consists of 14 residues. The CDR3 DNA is TGTGCCAGCAGCCGACAGGGGGCCGGTGAGCCCCAGCATTTT. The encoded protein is CASSRQGAGEPQHF.

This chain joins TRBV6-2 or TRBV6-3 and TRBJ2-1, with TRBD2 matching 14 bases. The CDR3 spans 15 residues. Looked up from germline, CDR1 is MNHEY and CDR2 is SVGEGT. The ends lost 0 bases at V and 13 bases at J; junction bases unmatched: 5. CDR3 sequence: CASSYSGLAGGRQFF. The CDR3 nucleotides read TGTGCCAGCAGTTACTCCGGACTAGCGGGGGGCCGCCAGTTCTTC.

CDR3 loop: CASSPPGDRGPTNEKLFF. CDR3 DNA: TGTGCCAGCAGCCCTCCCGGGGACAGGGGGCCCACTAATGAAAAACTGTTTTTT. The chain couples TRBV11-2 to TRBJ1-4, with 12 bases lining up with TRBD1. The V gene end was trimmed by 5 bases and the J gene end by 2 bases; junction bases not matched to a gene: 9. The germline gives CDR1 SGHAT, CDR2 FQNNGV. The CDR3 has 18 residues. Full variable domain (outside the CDR3, taken from reference TRBV11-2 and TRBJ1-4): EAGVAQSPRYKIIEKRQSVAFWCNPISGHATLYWYQQILGQGPKLLIQFQNNGVVDDSQLPKDRFSAERLKGVDSTLKIQPAKLEDSAVYLCASSPPGDRGPTNEKLFFGSGTQLSVL.

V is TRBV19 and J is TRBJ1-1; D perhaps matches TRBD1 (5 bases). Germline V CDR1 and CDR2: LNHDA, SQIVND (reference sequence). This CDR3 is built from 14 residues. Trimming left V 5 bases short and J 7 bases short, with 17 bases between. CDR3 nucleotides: TGTGCCAGTAGTCCTCCCTTCCGACAGATTGAAGCTTTCTTT. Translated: CASSPPFRQIEAFF.